The entry that follows covers one TCR beta chain sequence. The CDR3 has 16 residues. Trimming cost V 5 bases and J 3 bases, with 18 bases left between them. Germline CDR1 reads SGHAT; CDR2 reads FQNNGV. Measured with immunoSEQ multiplex PCR; TCRdb has only the in-frame clones, and not every one. The sample yields 35,000 to 45,000 clones, 85% to 90% seen once. The data derive from a study of blood T cell repertoires in COVID-19. This TCR was sampled from a man in his sixties with acute or convalescent COVID-19. The sample was peripheral blood. This rearrangement joins TRBV11-2 to TRBJ2-3; maybe TRBD2 (6 bases). CDR3 in amino acids: CASSPWRDFKTDTQYF. The CDR3 region has the DNA TGTGCCAGCAGCCCGTGGAGGGATTTTAAGACAGATACGCAGTATTTT.